This T cell receptor beta chain was obtained from a study of cytomegalovirus exposure and HLA in healthy donors. Findings of the study overall: In a later analysis, across HLA loci, associated TCR counts were highest for DRB1, lowest for HLA-C.

CDR3 length: 14 amino acids. The V end lost 0 bases, the J end lost 8 bases, and 12 bases lay between the germline ends. Germline CDR1 and CDR2: SGHRS and YFSETQ. In the PCR, 60 Vbeta and 13 Jbeta primers were used. The method was immunoSEQ multiplex PCR; TCRdb's version includes in-frame clones alone and lacks a portion of them. Among 150,000 to 200,000 clones listed, approximately 80% were seen once. To note about this clone: What it binds is not known.

This TCR derives from a woman between 25 and 40 years old in good health and CMV-seronegative. Sequences were obtained from PBMCs. This sequence joins TRBV5-1 and TRBJ2-1; weak D call: TRBD1 (5 bases). In DNA form, the CDR3 reads TGCGCCAGCAGCTTGGGCAGGGTCAGGGATGAGCAGTTCTTC. Translating it yields CASSLGRVRDEQFF. The full variable domain, its missing parts supplied by reference TRBV5-1 and TRBJ2-1, is KAGVTQTPRYLIKTRGQQVTLSCSPISGHRSVSWYQQTPGQGLQFLFEYFSETQRNKGNFPGRFSGRQFSNSRSEMNVSTLELGDSALYLCASSLGRVRDEQFFGPGTRLTVL.